Listed below are T cell receptor beta chains from one sample, sequenced in a study of blood T cell repertoires in COVID-19. Sequenced by immunoSEQ multiplex PCR; TCRdb stores in-frame clones only, minus some. Of about 410,000 clones in the sample, nearly 90% were seen once. The sample was PBMCs or T cells enriched from blood (not recorded which). The receptors were gathered from a woman aged 30 to 39 who had recovered from COVID-19. The CDR3 runs from the conserved cysteine through the conserved F or W. Fields, in order: V gene, D gene, clone size, J gene, CDR3 protein, CDR3 DNA. A D gene is named only where the DNA matches it firmly. Not all rows give a size; the values are once, few, many and, for expanded clones, a class.

v_gene: TRBV3-1/TRBV3-2
d_gene: NA
abundance: NA
j_gene: TRBJ2-5
CDR3aa: CASSHSEVPRWETQYF
CDR3nt: TGTGCCAGCAGCCACTCAGAGGTCCCTAGATGGGAGACCCAGTACTTC

v_gene: TRBV25-1
d_gene: TRBD1
abundance: NA
j_gene: TRBJ1-6
CDR3aa: CASSGQTGAISPLHF
CDR3nt: TGTGCCAGCAGTGGGCAGACAGGGGCAATTTCACCCCTCCACTTT

v_gene: TRBV12-3/TRBV12-4
d_gene: TRBD1
abundance: NA
j_gene: TRBJ1-6
CDR3aa: CASSWTGNSPLHF
CDR3nt: TGTGCCAGCAGTTGGACAGGGAATTCACCCCTCCACTTT

v_gene: TRBV6-1
d_gene: NA
abundance: NA
j_gene: TRBJ1-1
CDR3aa: CASSEDRTLNTEAFF
CDR3nt: TGTGCCAGCAGTGAAGACAGGACCCTGAACACTGAAGCTTTCTTT

v_gene: TRBV28
d_gene: TRBD2
abundance: NA
j_gene: TRBJ2-1
CDR3aa: CASSLLAGGNEQFF
CDR3nt: TGTGCCAGCAGTTTACTAGCGGGAGGTAATGAGCAGTTCTTC

v_gene: TRBV6-5
d_gene: NA
abundance: NA
j_gene: TRBJ2-2
CDR3aa: CASTFRGKNTGELFF
CDR3nt: TGTGCCAGCACCTTTCGCGGGAAGAACACCGGGGAGCTGTTTTTT

v_gene: TRBV5-1
d_gene: NA
abundance: NA
j_gene: TRBJ2-3
CDR3aa: CASSSDYGGGTDTQYF
CDR3nt: TGCGCCAGCAGCTCGGACTACGGAGGGGGCACAGATACGCAGTATTTT

v_gene: TRBV5-1
d_gene: NA
abundance: NA
j_gene: TRBJ1-5
CDR3aa: CASSLEGLSNQPQHF
CDR3nt: TGCGCCAGCAGCTTGGAGGGGTTAAGCAATCAGCCCCAGCATTTT

v_gene: TRBV7-9
d_gene: TRBD1
abundance: NA
j_gene: TRBJ1-2
CDR3aa: CASSRGQGATNYGYTF
CDR3nt: TGTGCCAGCAGCCGTGGACAGGGCGCGACTAACTATGGCTACACCTTC

v_gene: TRBV29-1
d_gene: NA
abundance: once
j_gene: TRBJ2-6
CDR3aa: CSALTWGRAGNSGANVLTF
CDR3nt: TGCAGCGCACTAACCTGGGGCAGGGCCGGAAACTCTGGGGCCAACGTCCTGACTTTC

v_gene: TRBV13
d_gene: NA
abundance: NA
j_gene: TRBJ1-2
CDR3aa: CASSLDPGVYGYTF
CDR3nt: TGTGCCAGCAGCTTAGATCCAGGGGTGTATGGCTACACCTTC

v_gene: TRBV19
d_gene: NA
abundance: NA
j_gene: TRBJ1-4
CDR3aa: CASKDRYNEKLFF
CDR3nt: TGTGCCAGTAAGGACAGATATAATGAAAAACTGTTTTTT

v_gene: TRBV5-1
d_gene: TRBD1
abundance: NA
j_gene: TRBJ2-2
CDR3aa: CASSRGQSTGELFF
CDR3nt: TGCGCCAGCAGCCGGGGACAGAGTACCGGGGAGCTGTTTTTT

v_gene: TRBV6-5
d_gene: NA
abundance: NA
j_gene: TRBJ1-1
CDR3aa: CASSSFRDMNTEAFF
CDR3nt: TGTGCCAGCAGTTCCTTCAGGGATATGAACACTGAAGCTTTCTTT

v_gene: TRBV5-1
d_gene: NA
abundance: NA
j_gene: TRBJ2-2
CDR3aa: CASSLEVVSGELFF
CDR3nt: TGCGCCAGCAGCTTGGAAGTAGTTTCCGGGGAGCTGTTTTTT

v_gene: TRBV7-9
d_gene: TRBD2
abundance: NA
j_gene: TRBJ2-1
CDR3aa: CASSLISGRGNEQFF
CDR3nt: TGTGCCAGCAGCTTAATCAGCGGGAGAGGCAATGAGCAGTTCTTC

v_gene: TRBV5-1
d_gene: NA
abundance: NA
j_gene: TRBJ1-1
CDR3aa: CASSTELNTEAFF
CDR3nt: TGCGCCAGCAGCACAGAATTGAACACTGAAGCTTTCTTT

v_gene: TRBV14
d_gene: NA
abundance: NA
j_gene: TRBJ2-7
CDR3aa: CASSQEGSYYEQYF
CDR3nt: TGTGCCAGCAGCCAAGAGGGCAGCTACTACGAGCAGTACTTC

v_gene: TRBV24-1
d_gene: TRBD1
abundance: NA
j_gene: TRBJ2-5
CDR3aa: CATSDADRFYETQYF
CDR3nt: TGTGCCACCAGTGATGCGGACAGGTTTTACGAGACCCAGTACTTC

v_gene: TRBV5-1
d_gene: TRBD1
abundance: NA
j_gene: TRBJ1-1
CDR3aa: CASSFTGGTEAFF
CDR3nt: TGCGCCAGCAGCTTTACAGGGGGCACTGAAGCTTTCTTT

v_gene: TRBV13
d_gene: NA
abundance: NA
j_gene: TRBJ1-1
CDR3aa: CASSPLGGNTEAFF
CDR3nt: TGTGCCAGCAGCCCATTAGGGGGGAACACTGAAGCTTTCTTT

v_gene: TRBV30
d_gene: NA
abundance: NA
j_gene: TRBJ2-7
CDR3aa: CAWIPRRGGNSYEQYF
CDR3nt: TGTGCCTGGATCCCCCGAAGGGGCGGGAACTCCTACGAGCAGTACTTC

v_gene: TRBV10-3
d_gene: TRBD1
abundance: NA
j_gene: TRBJ1-2
CDR3aa: CAITGTGGYGYTF
CDR3nt: TGTGCCATCACAGGGACAGGGGGTTATGGCTACACCTTC

v_gene: TRBV29-1
d_gene: NA
abundance: NA
j_gene: TRBJ1-1
CDR3aa: CSVSRAPRGNTEAFF
CDR3nt: TGCAGCGTGAGCCGCGCCCCTAGAGGGAACACTGAAGCTTTCTTT

v_gene: TRBV5-4
d_gene: NA
abundance: NA
j_gene: TRBJ1-6
CDR3aa: CASSSIASSSYNSPLHF
CDR3nt: TGTGCCAGCAGCTCCATTGCCTCGAGCTCCTATAATTCACCCCTCCACTTT

v_gene: TRBV18
d_gene: TRBD1
abundance: once
j_gene: TRBJ1-2
CDR3aa: CASSPGTGGIYGYTF
CDR3nt: TGTGCCAGCTCCCCCGGGACAGGAGGGATCTATGGCTACACCTTC

v_gene: TRBV2
d_gene: TRBD2
abundance: NA
j_gene: TRBJ2-3
CDR3aa: CASSAEGGLVSDTQYF
CDR3nt: TGTGCCAGCAGTGCCGAGGGAGGACTAGTTTCAGATACGCAGTATTTT

v_gene: TRBV14
d_gene: TRBD2
abundance: NA
j_gene: TRBJ2-7
CDR3aa: CASSQGGTGRAFPYEQYF
CDR3nt: TGTGCCAGCAGCCAAGGAGGTACGGGGAGGGCCTTCCCCTACGAGCAGTACTTC

v_gene: TRBV6-1
d_gene: TRBD1
abundance: NA
j_gene: TRBJ1-6
CDR3aa: CASSERAGGFSPLHF
CDR3nt: TGTGCCAGCAGTGAACGGGCAGGGGGATTCTCACCCCTCCACTTT

v_gene: TRBV19
d_gene: TRBD2
abundance: few
j_gene: TRBJ2-2
CDR3aa: CASSASGVPTGELFF
CDR3nt: TGTGCCAGTAGTGCGAGCGGGGTACCCACCGGGGAGCTGTTTTTT

v_gene: TRBV6-6
d_gene: NA
abundance: NA
j_gene: TRBJ2-1
CDR3aa: CASSYVRQEYNEQFF
CDR3nt: TGTGCCAGCAGTTACGTGAGACAGGAATACAATGAGCAGTTCTTC

v_gene: TRBV19
d_gene: TRBD2
abundance: NA
j_gene: TRBJ2-1
CDR3aa: CASMKRGDNEQFF
CDR3nt: TGTGCCAGTATGAAGCGGGGGGACAATGAGCAGTTCTTC

v_gene: TRBV5-1
d_gene: NA
abundance: few
j_gene: TRBJ2-7
CDR3aa: CASSSRTLGAVQREQYF
CDR3nt: TGCGCCAGCAGCTCACGTACACTGGGGGCCGTCCAACGCGAGCAGTACTTC

v_gene: TRBV3-1/TRBV3-2
d_gene: NA
abundance: NA
j_gene: TRBJ2-1
CDR3aa: CASSHGTPFNEQFF
CDR3nt: TGTGCCAGCAGCCACGGGACACCGTTTAATGAGCAGTTCTTC

v_gene: TRBV6-6
d_gene: TRBD1
abundance: NA
j_gene: TRBJ1-1
CDR3aa: CASSHRGPGTEAFF
CDR3nt: TGTGCCAGCTCCCACAGGGGGCCGGGCACTGAAGCTTTCTTT